Each of the 14 T cell receptor beta chains below was sequenced from the same sample in a study of early T cells in non-severe SARS-CoV-2 infection. TCRdb itself ran the 5' RACE reads through MiXCR, one entry per CDR3 protein. The sample contains tens of thousands of distinct CDR3 sequences, less than 15% of which appear only once. Material: whole blood. The receptor source for this set is an adult who was a healthcare worker with PCR-confirmed SARS-CoV-2 infection or an uninfected control (not recorded which).

The chain couples TRBV2 to TRBJ2-1; TRBD1 aligns across 9 bases. The CDR3 has 14 residues. V trimming: 6 bases; J trimming: 4 bases; junction bases outside the gene matches: 4. Germline CDR1 is SNHLY and CDR2 is FYNNEI. DNA for the CDR3: TGTGCCAGCAGGGCCGGGACAGGGTACAATGAGCAGTTCTTC. Translating it yields CASRAGTGYNEQFF.

This clonotype was recorded many times. V is TRBV24-1 and J is TRBJ2-2; perhaps D is TRBD1 or TRBD2 (5 bases each). CDR1 and CDR2 (germline): KGHDR, SFDVKD. Deletions cut 5 bases from V and 4 bases from J, with 19 bases between. This CDR3 comprises 17 residues. CDR3 in DNA: TGTGCCACCAGTGCCCCGGGACCGCCCCATCCCACCGGGGAGCTGTTTTTT. It specifies CATSAPGPPHPTGELFF.

Only a few counts were recorded for this clonotype. J is TRBJ2-5 and V is TRBV7-6; D call uncertain. The germline CDR1 and CDR2 sequences are SGHVS and FNYEAQ. V was shortened by 4 bases and J by 1 base, with 10 bases between the two germline ends. The CDR3 consists of 14 residues. The chain's CDR3 is CASSSRLGQETQYF. CDR3 bases: TGTGCCAGCAGCTCGAGGCTGGGCCAAGAGACCCAGTACTTC.

The chain carries TRBV29-1 and TRBJ2-3, with D possibly matching TRBD2 (5 bases). Germline V gene sequence: CDR1 SQVTM, CDR2 ANQGSEA. The CDR3 contains 14 residues. Trimming left V 7 bases short and J 4 bases short, with 18 bases between. The CDR3 is CSAEGRKGADTQYF. CDR3 in DNA: TGCAGCGCCGAGGGCAGGAAAGGCGCAGATACGCAGTATTTT.

The J gene is TRBJ2-1, the V gene TRBV4-2; D is uncertain. The CDR3 has 12 residues. With 2 bases removed from V and 7 bases from J, the gap between germline ends came to 6 bases. The V gene's germline CDR1 is LGHNA and CDR2 YNFKEQ. CDR3: CASSQLGNEQFF. CDR3 DNA: TGTGCCAGCAGCCAACTAGGGAATGAGCAGTTCTTC.

This clonotype was seen at least ten times. The chain joins TRBV20-1 to TRBJ2-4; D is ambiguous. CDR3 size: 13 residues. Germline CDR1 is DFQATT and CDR2 is SNEGSKA (reference sequence). Trimming pared 3 bases from V and 2 bases from J, leaving 8 bases between. CDR3 sequence: CSASWQPKNIQYF. DNA of the CDR3: TGCAGTGCTAGTTGGCAGCCCAAAAACATTCAGTACTTC.

This clonotype came up a few times. The chain is built from TRBV11-2 and TRBJ1-4, with D maybe TRBD1 (6 bases). CDR1 SGHAT and CDR2 FQNNGV come from the germline V gene. The CDR3 runs to 14 residues. V was pared by 3 bases and J by 7 bases, with 12 bases between. DNA of the CDR3: TGTGCCAGCAGCTTCTCGGGGGCGGGTGAAAAACTGTTTTTT. Residues: CASSFSGAGEKLFF.

The sample holds many counts of this clonotype. The genes are TRBV24-1 and TRBJ2-1, with TRBD2 matching 8 bases. J lost 5 bases, V lost 4 bases, and 9 bases had no gene match. The CDR3 loop spans 16 amino acids. Germline V CDR1 and CDR2: KGHDR, SFDVKD. CDR3 sequence: CATSDPSGSLNNEQFF. The CDR3 DNA follows: TGTGCCACCAGTGACCCAAGCGGGAGCTTAAACAATGAGCAGTTCTTC.

This clonotype was seen at least ten times. The chain employs TRBV20-1 and TRBJ2-1, with 9 positions matching TRBD2. Germline V gene lookup returns CDR1 DFQATT and CDR2 SNEGSKA (reference sequence). The CDR3 runs to 14 residues. Trimming removed 1 base from V and 9 bases from J; junction bases left unmatched: 7. For the CDR3, the DNA is TGCAGTGCTAGAGTTGGGCGGGAGGGCGGTGAGCAGTTCTTC. It yields the protein CSARVGREGGEQFF.

This clonotype came up many times. The V and J genes are TRBV7-9 and TRBJ2-1; 7 bases match TRBD2. The length of the CDR3 is 13 residues. The V and J ends lost 5 bases and 16 bases, in that order; junction bases with no gene match: 14. The germline CDR1 and CDR2 sequences are SEHNR and FQNEAQ (reference sequence). The CDR3 nucleotides are TGTGCCAGCAGCCCCCGAGGAGGCGGGGGTCAATTCTTC. It translates to CASSPRGGGGQFF.

In this sample, this clonotype turned up many times. The CDR3 here is CASSLSDRVSYEQYF. The CDR3 nucleotides are TGCGCCAGCAGCTTGAGCGACAGGGTTTCCTACGAGCAGTACTTC. The chain combines TRBV5-1 with TRBJ2-7; 7 positions match TRBD1. In germline, CDR1 is SGHRS, CDR2 YFSETQ. CDR3 size: 15 residues. The V gene end was trimmed by 1 base and the J gene end by 1 base; junction bases not matched to a gene: 5.

This clonotype was detected ten times or more. This chain links TRBV4-1 with TRBJ1-2; no clear D gene. From germline, CDR1 is MGHRA and CDR2 YSYEKL. The CDR3 spans 13 residues. V lost 4 bases, J lost 8 bases, and 14 bases lay in between. CDR3 DNA: TGCGCCAGCAGCCCCATCCTAGGGAGCGGCTACACCTTC. Amino acid sequence: CASSPILGSGYTF.

This clonotype showed up many times. The CDR3 protein is CASNPFGEAYGYTF. Written as DNA, the CDR3 is TGTGCCAGCAACCCCTTCGGGGAAGCCTATGGCTACACCTTC. This chain joins TRBV28 and TRBJ1-2; D gene uncertain. Per germline, CDR1 MDHEN and CDR2 SYDVKM. The CDR3 length is 14 residues. The germline V and J ends were trimmed by 7 bases and 4 bases, with 16 bases remaining between them.

This clonotype was recorded at least ten times. The chain links TRBV20-1 to TRBJ2-1; perhaps TRBD2 as D (6 bases). The ends were cut back, 5 bases at V and 7 bases at J, with 21 bases in the middle. This CDR3 spans 15 amino acids. From germline, CDR1 is DFQATT and CDR2 SNEGSKA (reference sequence). Here the CDR3 DNA reads TGCAGTGCTCAGCCCTGGGACTCCCCGGGGAATGAGCAGTTCTTC. It is translated as CSAQPWDSPGNEQFF.